The 20 T cell receptor beta chains below come from one sample, sequenced in a study of blood T cell repertoires in COVID-19. Repertoires were generated with immunoSEQ multiplex PCR, while TCRdb's copy carries only in-frame clones and drops some. This sample has around 420,000 clones, with approximately 86% found just once. The sample consisted of PBMCs or T cells enriched from blood (not recorded which). These receptors were obtained from a woman in her thirties or forties with acute COVID-19.

The CDR3, as DNA: TGTGCCTGGAGATCTAAGGGACACCGGAACACTGAAGCTTTCTTT. It yields the protein CAWRSKGHRNTEAFF. The chain has TRBV30 and TRBJ1-1, with a tentative D call TRBD1 (6 bases). The germline V gene has CDR1 GTSNPN and CDR2 SVGIG (reference sequence). Between the trimmed V and J ends, which lost 3 bases and 1 base, there was a span of 15 bases. This CDR3 contains 15 residues.

V gene TRBV3-1 (or the pseudogene TRBV3-2) combines with J gene TRBJ2-2; maybe TRBD2 (6 bases). V gave up 1 base and J gave up 8 bases, with 14 bases separating them. This CDR3 comprises 15 residues. Germline CDR1 and CDR2: LGHDT and YNNKEL (reference sequence). The CDR3 sequence is CASSQGGGVRGELFF. CDR3 sequence (DNA): TGTGCCAGCAGCCAAGGGGGAGGAGTGCGTGGGGAGCTGTTTTTT.

V usage is TRBV12-3 or TRBV12-4 and J usage is TRBJ1-1; D is uncertain. V lost 5 bases and J 0 bases, leaving 7 bases between the germline ends. CDR3 length equals 13 residues. For the CDR3, the DNA is TGTGCCAGCAGTGGGCGACTGAACACTGAAGCTTTCTTT. Its protein product is CASSGRLNTEAFF.

The V call is TRBV5-1, the J call TRBJ1-1, with D maybe TRBD1 (5 bases). Trimming shortened V by 4 bases and J by 4 bases, and 17 bases separated the two germline ends. Germline loops: CDR1 SGHRS, CDR2 YFSETQ. The length of the CDR3 is 15 residues. CDR3: CASSPGGRTSTEAFF. The CDR3 DNA reads TGCGCCAGCAGCCCAGGAGGGAGGACATCCACTGAAGCTTTCTTT.

This rearrangement joins TRBV20-1 to TRBJ1-1; D ambiguous. Germline V lookup: CDR1 DFQATT, CDR2 SNEGSKA (reference sequence). The V end was cut by 6 bases, the J end by 2 bases, with 7 bases between. The length of the CDR3 is 11 residues. This CDR3 is CSAGGNTEAFF. The CDR3 DNA sequence: TGCAGTGCCGGTGGTAACACTGAAGCTTTCTTT.

The CDR3 loop reads CASSPGQGYGTEAFF. The CDR3 DNA is TGCGCCAGCAGCCCGGGACAGGGGTATGGGACTGAAGCTTTCTTT. V gene TRBV5-1 combines with J gene TRBJ1-1, with 10 bases matching TRBD1. There are 15 residues in the CDR3. Trimming at V came to 4 bases and at J to 5 bases, leaving 8 bases not matched to a gene. CDR1 SGHRS and CDR2 YFSETQ come from the germline V gene.

The chain recombines TRBV10-3 with TRBJ1-5, with 9 bases aligning to TRBD1. CDR3 length: 14 amino acids. Germline CDR1 ENHRY, CDR2 SYGVKD. Trimming took 6 bases from V and 7 from J; bases not matched to a gene: 7. The CDR3 reads CAISPDRGYQPQHF. The CDR3 DNA reads TGTGCCATCAGCCCCGACAGGGGGTACCAGCCCCAGCATTTT.

The rearrangement joins TRBV5-6 to TRBJ1-3; D might be TRBD1 (6 bases). Germline assignment: CDR1 SGHDT and CDR2 YYEEEE. V was cut by 4 bases and J by 0 bases, with 14 bases left in between. The CDR3 has 16 residues. The CDR3 sequence: CASSDSGVSSGNTIYF. CDR3 nucleotide sequence: TGTGCCAGCAGCGACTCAGGGGTAAGCTCTGGAAACACCATATATTTT.

The V and J genes are TRBV5-6 and TRBJ2-5, with 7 bases matching TRBD2. J was trimmed by 2 bases and V by 0 bases; bases with no gene match: 1. The CDR3 has 14 residues. Germline values: CDR1 SGHDT, CDR2 YYEEEE. The CDR3 coding sequence is TGTGCCAGCAGCTTGGCGGGACTACAAGAGACCCAGTACTTC. This encodes CASSLAGLQETQYF.

This clone was seen once. This sequence joins TRBV25-1 and TRBJ1-5; D gene unclear. V lost 2 bases, J lost 6 bases, and 11 bases lay in between. CDR3 length: 14 residues. In germline, CDR1 is MGHDK, CDR2 SYGVNS. In DNA, the CDR3 is TGTGCCAGCAGTGAAGGTGGAGGCCCTCAGCCCCAGCATTTT. Translation: CASSEGGGPQPQHF.

The chain joins TRBV18 to TRBJ1-4; a possible D gene is TRBD1 (5 bases). Germline V lookup: CDR1 KGHSH, CDR2 LQKENI. This CDR3 contains 14 residues. V shed 6 bases and J shed 8 bases, with 16 bases lying between them. CDR3 in DNA: TGTGCCAGCTCTCAGCAGGGAAGAGGCGAAAAACTGTTTTTT. It is translated as CASSQQGRGEKLFF.

V is TRBV11-3 and J is TRBJ1-6; TRBD1 matches at 7 bases. Germline-derived CDR1 and CDR2 are SGHNT and YENEEA. The CDR3 runs to 14 residues. V was pared by 4 bases and J by 12 bases, with 9 bases of the junction left unmatched. Here the CDR3 DNA reads TGTGCCAGCAGCTCCGGACAGGCCGGAGGACCCCTCCACTTT. Translation gives CASSSGQAGGPLHF. The variable domain in full, completed from reference TRBV11-3 and TRBJ1-6, reads EAGVVQSPRYKIIEKKQPVAFWCNPISGHNTLYWYLQNLGQGPELLIRYENEEAVDDSQLPKDRFSAERLKGVDSTLKIQPAELGDSAVYLCASSSGQAGGPLHFGNGTRLTVT.

The CDR3 nucleotides read TGCGCCAGCAGCTTGGATATCCAGTATACGCAGTATTTT. Protein sequence: CASSLDIQYTQYF. The gene calls are TRBV5-1 and TRBJ2-3; D is undetermined. Germline V gene data show CDR1 as SGHRS and CDR2 as YFSETQ. The ends were cut back, 0 bases at V and 7 bases at J, with 9 bases in the middle. The CDR3 is 13 amino acids.

This clone was observed a few times. The CDR3 DNA sequence: TGTGCCTGGAGTGTGGCAGGGGGCGCCGATAATTCACCCCTCCACTTT. Translation: CAWSVAGGADNSPLHF. V is TRBV30 and J is TRBJ1-6, with TRBD1 matching 8 bases. Losses at the gene ends were 0 bases for V and 5 bases for J; bases not matched to a gene: 6. The CDR3 is 16 amino acids. The germline V gene encodes CDR1 GTSNPN and CDR2 SVGIG (reference sequence).

This chain links TRBV24-1 with TRBJ2-3, with D possibly TRBD1 on 6 matching bases. The germline V gene has CDR1 KGHDR and CDR2 SFDVKD. Trimming took off 2 bases at V and 0 bases at J, with 17 bases between the two ends. This CDR3 is built from 18 residues. This CDR3 is CATSDSTLTGQSTDTQYF. The CDR3 DNA reads as TGTGCCACCAGTGATTCAACCTTGACAGGCCAAAGCACAGATACGCAGTATTTT.

This rearrangement joins TRBV18 to TRBJ1-2; 7 bases fit TRBD1. From germline, CDR1 is KGHSH and CDR2 LQKENI. V dropped 2 bases and J dropped 3; count of bases not matched to a gene: 6. CDR3 size: 15 residues. CDR3 region: CASSPEAGGHYGYTF. The CDR3 DNA sequence: TGTGCCAGCTCACCAGAGGCAGGGGGGCACTATGGCTACACCTTC. The variable domain in full, with the rest retrieved from reference TRBV18 and TRBJ1-2, is NAGVMQNPRHLVRRRGQEARLRCSPMKGHSHVYWYRQLPEEGLKFMVYLQKENIIDESGMPKERFSAEFPKEGPSILRIQQVVRGDSAAYFCASSPEAGGHYGYTFGSGTRLTVV.

Only one count was recorded for this clone. The gene calls are TRBV4-1 and TRBJ1-5, with D tentatively TRBD1 (5 bases). Germline CDR1 MGHRA, CDR2 YSYEKL. V lost 0 bases and J 11 bases, leaving 20 bases between the germline ends. The CDR3 sequence is 16 residues long. Here the CDR3 DNA reads TGCGCCAGCAGCCAAGAAGGTGGCGGCCCAGGGAGGGCCCAGCATTTT. Its protein is CASSQEGGGPGRAQHF.

The CDR3 coding sequence is TGTGCCAGCAGCTCGGGACAGGGCCAAACTAACTATGGCTACACCTTC. Its translation: CASSSGQGQTNYGYTF. The chain is built from TRBV27 and TRBJ1-2; 9 bases map to TRBD1. CDR1 MNHEY and CDR2 SMNVEV come from the germline V gene (reference sequence). The length of the CDR3 is 16 residues. V lost 6 bases and J lost 0; bases outside the gene matches: 8.

The gene calls are TRBV5-1 and TRBJ1-1; tentative D call: TRBD1 (6 bases). CDR1 and CDR2 from the germline V gene are SGHRS and YFSETQ. V was trimmed by 0 bases and J by 1 base, leaving 13 bases between them. The CDR3 consists of 16 residues. The CDR3 DNA is TGCGCCAGCAGCTTGGGGGCAGGGGTAACGAACACTGAAGCTTTCTTT. It specifies CASSLGAGVTNTEAFF.

The chain's CDR3 is CASSLQGLGTEAFF. CDR3 nucleotide sequence: TGTGCCAGCAGTTTACAGGGACTAGGAACTGAAGCTTTCTTT. V usage is TRBV6-6 and J usage is TRBJ1-1; the D gene is possibly TRBD1 (6 bases). With 4 bases removed from V and 5 bases from J, the gap between germline ends came to 14 bases. CDR1 is MNHNY, CDR2 SVGAGI, per germline (reference sequence). This CDR3 region has 14 residues.